This T cell receptor (beta chain) came from a study of T cells in Graves' hyperthyroidism and ophthalmopathy. V lost 6 bases and J lost 3, with 12 bases in between. Germline lookup yields CDR1 KGHSH and CDR2 LQKENI. This CDR3 region has 13 residues. Whole-study results and caveats: Before onset, ophthalmopathy was predicted by the model a median around 6 months earlier.

Those with hyperthyroidism were 18 to 65 years old, newly diagnosed, and ill for under 2 months. Clinical symptoms, serum thyroxine, TRAb, thyroid ultrasound and orbital computed tomography established diagnosis. The source of the PBMCs was 10 ml of fresh peripheral blood. The source material, RNA transcripts, was used to amplify TCR beta CDR3 regions. In the first-round RT-PCR of the TCR CDR3, the HTBI primer set was used. Each CDR3 protein is one row after TCRdb ran MiXCR on the multiplex PCR reads. Of more than 250,000 distinct CDR3 sequences listed, roughly 15% are singletons. This clonotype was counted many times. Antigen: not known.

The chain has TRBV18 and TRBJ2-7, with a tentative D call TRBD2 (5 bases). Sequenced input: blood. The clonotype was recovered from a woman aged 45-65 years with Graves' hyperthyroidism that later progressed to Graves' ophthalmopathy. CDR3: CASSVGRDYEQYF. The CDR3 DNA follows: TGTGCCAGCTCCGTTGGCCGGGACTACGAGCAGTACTTC.